Each of the 26 T cell receptor beta chains below was sequenced from the same sample in a study of T cells in Graves' hyperthyroidism and ophthalmopathy. Amplified TCR beta CDR3 regions came from RNA transcripts. An initial round of RT-PCR targeting the TCR CDR3 relied on the HTBI primer set. TCRdb analysed the multiplex PCR reads with MiXCR anew, one entry per CDR3 protein. Of about 620,000 distinct CDR3 sequences listed, 15% to 20% are singletons. Sequencing was carried out using blood. Receptor source: a woman aged 25-40 years with Graves' hyperthyroidism.

This clonotype has at least ten counts. The chain's CDR3 is CASSYSRTSGTTDTQYF. CDR3 bases: TGTGCCAGCAGTTACTCGAGGACTAGCGGGACCACAGATACGCAGTATTTT. This sequence joins TRBV6-2 or TRBV6-3 and TRBJ2-3; 12 bases agree with TRBD2. V shed 0 bases and J 2 bases; nucleotides not matched to a gene: 3. CDR3 size: 17 residues. Germline V gene lookup returns CDR1 MNHEY and CDR2 SVGEGT.

Turning to this clonotype: The junction shows a germline mismatch at one end, possibly a read error. The chain is built from TRBV3-1 and TRBJ2-1, with TRBD2 matching over 7 bases. Germline V lookup: CDR1 LGHDT, CDR2 YNNKEL (reference sequence). The CDR3 extends over 14 amino acids. Here the CDR3 reads CASSRRTSYDERFF. The CDR3 DNA is TGTGCCAGCAGCCGAAGGACTAGTTATGATGAGCGGTTCTTC.

This clonotype was counted between two and nine times. V usage is TRBV5-1 and J usage is TRBJ1-1; 12 bases align to TRBD1. J lost 4 bases, V lost 4 bases, and 8 bases had no gene match. CDR3 length: 16 amino acids. Germline V gene sequence: CDR1 SGHRS, CDR2 YFSETQ. Written as DNA, the CDR3 is TGCGCCAGCAGCCTGGGACAGGGGGCTTCTATCACTGAAGCTTTCTTT. It codes for CASSLGQGASITEAFF.

This clonotype was seen a few times. The chain is built from TRBV20-1 and TRBJ2-2; 8 bases map to TRBD2. CDR1 is DFQATT and CDR2 is SNEGSKA in the germline V gene (reference sequence). V gave up 0 bases and J gave up 4 bases; unmatched junction bases: 13. This CDR3 is 18 amino acids long. The DNA for the CDR3 is TGCAGTGCTAGAGATCCCGGGACTAGTAGTTTAAGCACCGGGGAGCTGTTTTTT. Its protein product is CSARDPGTSSLSTGELFF.

This clonotype was detected many times. This chain joins TRBV2 and TRBJ1-1; no clear D. V lost 7 bases to trimming and J lost 3 bases, with 9 bases between them. The CDR3 is 12 residues long. Germline CDR1 is SNHLY and CDR2 is FYNNEI. The CDR3 is CASTFDYTEAFF. The CDR3 region has the DNA TGTGCCAGCACCTTTGACTACACTGAAGCTTTCTTT.

This clonotype was counted ten times or more. The gene calls are TRBV3-1 and TRBJ2-3; D possibly corresponds to TRBD2 (6 bases). Deletions cut 0 bases from V and 9 bases from J, with 13 bases between. The CDR3 has 14 amino acids. Germline CDR1 is LGHDT and CDR2 is YNNKEL (reference sequence). The CDR3 region is CASSQEVGGNTQYF. CDR3 sequence (DNA): TGTGCCAGCAGCCAAGAGGTTGGGGGGAACACGCAGTATTTT.

This clonotype was counted many times. V gene TRBV18 combines with J gene TRBJ1-1; D not resolved. The CDR3 has 13 amino acids. Between the trimmed V and J ends, which lost 0 bases and 7 bases, there was a span of 9 bases. Germline V gene sequence: CDR1 KGHSH, CDR2 LQKENI. CDR3 in DNA: TGTGCCAGCTCACCACCGGCGTCCAGTGAAGCTTTCTTT. This codes for CASSPPASSEAFF. The entire variable domain, with the rest obtained from reference TRBV18 and TRBJ1-1, is as follows: NAGVMQNPRHLVRRRGQEARLRCSPMKGHSHVYWYRQLPEEGLKFMVYLQKENIIDESGMPKERFSAEFPKEGPSILRIQQVVRGDSAAYFCASSPPASSEAFFGQGTRLTVV.

This clonotype was seen only a few times. The chain has TRBV3-1 and TRBJ1-2, with D hard to call. V dropped 1 base and J dropped 4 bases, with 10 bases sitting between them. The CDR3 spans 14 residues. CDR1 and CDR2 (germline): LGHDT, YNNKEL (reference sequence). The CDR3 DNA is TGTGCCAGCAGCCAAGCCATTGGCGGCTATGGCTACACCTTC. Amino acids: CASSQAIGGYGYTF. Based on the CDR3 plus reference TRBV3-1 and TRBJ1-2, the full variable domain is DTAVSQTPKYLVTQMGNDKSIKCEQNLGHDTMYWYKQDSKKFLKIMFSYNNKELIINETVPNRFSPKSPDKAHLNLHINSLELGDSAVYFCASSQAIGGYGYTFGSGTRLTVV.

This clonotype was counted between two and nine times. The chain is built from TRBV5-5 and TRBJ1-2, with D possibly matching TRBD1 (6 bases). The CDR3 covers 13 residues. V lost 4 bases and J lost 9, with 16 bases in between. In germline, CDR1 is SGHKS, CDR2 YYEKEE (reference sequence). The CDR3 loop is CASSRWTDLSYTF. CDR3 nucleotides: TGTGCCAGCAGCCGCTGGACAGACCTCAGCTACACCTTC.

V usage is TRBV5-1 and J usage is TRBJ2-6; TRBD1 is a possible D gene (5 bases). This CDR3 spans 15 amino acids. Germline V CDR1 and CDR2: SGHRS, YFSETQ. V lost 3 bases and J lost 2, with 9 bases in between. The CDR3 reads CASSSGNPGANVLTF. For the CDR3, the DNA is TGCGCCAGCAGCTCAGGGAACCCTGGGGCCAACGTCCTGACTTTC.

There are many counts of this clonotype. The chain uses TRBV7-3 and TRBJ2-7; TRBD2 matches 11 bases. The CDR3 length is 14 residues. Germline V CDR1 and CDR2: SGHTA, FQGTGA. Germline trimming cut 5 bases from V and 4 bases from J; bases unmatched to any gene: 4. The DNA of the CDR3 is TGTGCCAGCAGCCCCATAGCGGGAGGGTACGAGCAGTACTTC. Translation gives CASSPIAGGYEQYF.

This clonotype was detected ten times or more. In nucleotides, the CDR3 is TGTGCCAGCAGTCCGGGACAGGGGTACCAAGAGACCCAGTACTTC. It yields the protein CASSPGQGYQETQYF. The chain joins TRBV28 to TRBJ2-5; 10 positions agree with TRBD1. V was pared by 5 bases and J by 0 bases, with 3 bases of the junction left unmatched. Per the germline V gene, CDR1 is MDHEN and CDR2 is SYDVKM. This CDR3 is built from 15 residues.

The table lists this clonotype with a few counts. V usage is TRBV5-5 and J usage is TRBJ2-5; D gene ambiguous. Looked up from germline, CDR1 is SGHKS and CDR2 is YYEKEE (reference sequence). V gave up 5 bases and J gave up 5 bases, with 7 bases separating them. The CDR3 spans 11 residues. The CDR3 region has the DNA TGTGCCAGCAGGCTAATGGAGACCCAGTACTTC. It codes for CASRLMETQYF.

This clonotype turned up a few times. This rearrangement joins TRBV28 to TRBJ2-1; 10 bases line up with TRBD2. The CDR3 contains 17 residues. The V and J ends lost 5 bases and 7 bases, in that order; junction bases with no gene match: 14. Germline CDR1 and CDR2: MDHEN and SYDVKM. DNA for the CDR3: TGTGCCAGCAGTCCCCGGGACAGAGGACTAGCGGAGAATGAGCAGTTCTTC. This translates into CASSPRDRGLAENEQFF.

In its sample, this clonotype was seen many times. The J gene is TRBJ1-2, the V gene TRBV7-2; 11 positions match TRBD1. Germline values: CDR1 SGHTA, CDR2 FQGNSA. The CDR3 has 16 residues. Trimming at V came to 1 base and at J to 6 bases, leaving 7 bases not matched to a gene. CDR3 sequence reads: CASSLGGTGGAHGYTF. In nucleotides, the CDR3 is TGTGCCAGCAGCTTAGGCGGGACAGGGGGTGCCCATGGCTACACCTTC.

This clonotype appeared many times. This chain uses TRBV28 with TRBJ2-2, with D unclear. The CDR3 extends over 12 amino acids. Germline V gives CDR1 MDHEN, CDR2 SYDVKM. Trimming took 5 bases from V and 9 from J, leaving 10 bases between them. CDR3 sequence reads: CASSASRWELFF. The CDR3, as DNA: TGTGCCAGCAGTGCTAGTAGGTGGGAGCTGTTTTTT.

Many counts were recorded for this clonotype. This chain joins TRBV7-8 and TRBJ2-1; tentatively, D is TRBD2 (5 bases). Germline CDR1 reads SGHVS; CDR2 reads FQNEAQ. The V gene lost 2 bases and the J gene lost 5 bases, with 16 bases spanning the gap. The CDR3 length is 16 residues. In nucleotides, the CDR3 is TGTGCCAGCAGCTTAATCCACCTCGGGATTGACAATGAGCAGTTCTTC. The encoded protein is CASSLIHLGIDNEQFF.

The gene calls are TRBV25-1 and TRBJ1-1; D is ambiguous. Germline V gene data show CDR1 as MGHDK and CDR2 as SYGVNS. Trimming removed 5 bases from V and 3 bases from J, with 16 bases in between. The CDR3 loop spans 15 amino acids. CDR3 nucleotides: TGTGCCAGCAGTTCTAATCCCGGGATCCACACTGAAGCTTTCTTT. Translated: CASSSNPGIHTEAFF.

The rearrangement uses TRBV5-6 and TRBJ2-4; TRBD1 agrees at 11 bases. CDR3 size: 16 residues. V shed 3 bases, J shed 3 bases, and the junction held 5 bases outside the gene matches. Germline assignment: CDR1 SGHDT and CDR2 YYEEEE. The CDR3 loop is CASSWGTGGYKNIQYF. The CDR3 nucleotides read TGTGCCAGCAGCTGGGGGACAGGGGGGTACAAAAACATTCAGTACTTC.

Many counts were recorded for this clonotype. The chain joins TRBV20-1 to TRBJ2-1; 10 nucleotides line up with TRBD2. This CDR3 comprises 14 residues. With V trimmed by 2 bases and J by 2 bases, 0 bases remained unmatched. CDR1 DFQATT and CDR2 SNEGSKA come from the germline V gene (reference sequence). For the CDR3, the DNA is TGCAGTGCTAGACTAGCGGGAGCCTACAATGAGCAGTTCTTC. This encodes CSARLAGAYNEQFF.

This clonotype was counted once. A read error is possible here, since a much larger clone lies one base away. The genes are TRBV15 and TRBJ2-5; 9 nucleotides agree with TRBD2. Germline lookup yields CDR1 LNHNV and CDR2 YYDKDF (reference sequence). CDR3 size: 17 residues. The CDR3 sequence: CATSAGGIAAEAETQHF. DNA of the CDR3: TGTGCCACCAGCGCGGGGGGGATAGCGGCAGAGGCGGAGACCCAGCACTTC.

This clonotype was picked up many times. DNA of the CDR3: TGTGCCAGCAGTTTTTGGGTAGCGGGGACTGAAGCTTTCTTT. Its translation is CASSFWVAGTEAFF. The rearrangement joins TRBV12-3 or TRBV12-4 to TRBJ1-1, with D unresolved. The length of the CDR3 is 14 residues. V was pared by 3 bases and J by 5 bases, with 13 bases between.

The sample holds many counts of this clonotype. The CDR3 reads CSATDGLAAYNEQFF. The CDR3, as DNA: TGCAGTGCTACCGACGGACTAGCGGCCTACAATGAGCAGTTCTTC. This chain connects TRBV20-1 to TRBJ2-1, with 10 positions matching TRBD2. The CDR3 length is 15 residues. Germline CDR1 and CDR2: DFQATT and SNEGSKA (reference sequence). V dropped 4 bases and J dropped 2; count of bases not matched to a gene: 5.

This clonotype was seen at least ten times. The chain links TRBV6-1 to TRBJ2-3; 7 bases line up with TRBD1. The ends lost 2 bases at V and 2 bases at J; junction bases unmatched: 4. Germline V gene lookup returns CDR1 MNHNS and CDR2 SASEGT. The CDR3 is 15 residues long. DNA of the CDR3: TGTGCCAGCAGTGAATCTGGGACAGTCACAGATACGCAGTATTTT. Translating it yields CASSESGTVTDTQYF.

This clonotype was counted between two and nine times. The chain uses TRBV30 and TRBJ2-5, with D unresolved. The CDR3 is 16 amino acids. CDR1 and CDR2 from the germline V gene are GTSNPN and SVGIG (reference sequence). Between the trimmed V and J ends, which lost 0 bases and 0 bases, there was a span of 14 bases. This CDR3 is CAWSVESPWYQETQYF. The CDR3 DNA is TGTGCCTGGAGTGTTGAAAGCCCGTGGTACCAAGAGACCCAGTACTTC.

In this sample, this clonotype turned up many times. This chain uses TRBV20-1 with TRBJ2-7, with a weak D call TRBD1 (5 bases). The CDR3 is 13 residues long. V lost 3 bases to trimming and J lost 4 bases, with 13 bases between them. Germline V gene data show CDR1 as DFQATT and CDR2 as SNEGSKA (reference sequence). The CDR3: CSASGRDPYEQYF. The CDR3 DNA sequence: TGCAGTGCTAGTGGCAGGGATCCGTACGAGCAGTACTTC.